Following are 20 T cell receptor beta chains from one sample sequenced in a study of cytomegalovirus exposure and HLA in healthy donors. PCR primers comprised 60 Vbeta and 13 Jbeta primers. TCRdb's table, derived via immunoSEQ multiplex PCR, lists solely in-frame clones and lacks some. The sample lists more than 100,000 clones; just under 80% were seen once. Sequenced sample: PBMCs. All receptors come from a male donor in good health and CMV-seronegative.

The rearrangement uses TRBV19 and TRBJ2-1; 8 nucleotides match TRBD1. This CDR3 has 16 amino acids. The germline V gene has CDR1 LNHDA and CDR2 SQIVND (reference sequence). V lost 1 base, J lost 3 bases, and 5 bases stayed unmatched. CDR3 protein: CASSIGTGSNYNEQFF. As DNA, the CDR3 is TGTGCCAGTAGTATAGGGACAGGGTCTAACTACAATGAGCAGTTCTTC.

The chain joins TRBV5-1 to TRBJ2-7; the match to TRBD2 covers 12 bases. The CDR3 runs 18 residues. V was clipped by 5 bases and J by 5 bases; unmatched bases: 17. CDR1 and CDR2 (germline): SGHRS, YFSETQ. DNA of the CDR3: TGCGCCAGCAGAAGGGTAACTAGCGGGGGGCCTTATATCGACGAGCAGTACTTC. It translates to CASRRVTSGGPYIDEQYF.

This clone is a singleton in its sample. The chain uses TRBV9 and TRBJ2-6; tentative D call: TRBD1 (5 bases). The germline V gene encodes CDR1 SGDLS and CDR2 YYNGEE. This CDR3 contains 17 residues. With 4 bases removed from V and 0 bases from J, the gap between germline ends came to 14 bases. The CDR3 bases are TGTGCCAGCAGCTCACGACAGCCCCTCTCTGGGGCCAACGTCCTGACTTTC. Protein: CASSSRQPLSGANVLTF.

The CDR3 DNA reads TGTGCCAGCAGCCACGGGTACGAGCAGTACTTC. It codes for CASSHGYEQYF. The gene calls are TRBV7-9 and TRBJ2-7; the D is unclear. The germline V and J ends were trimmed by 5 bases and 4 bases, with 6 bases remaining between them. The CDR3 contains 11 residues. Germline V lookup: CDR1 SEHNR, CDR2 FQNEAQ (reference sequence).

This clone was seen only once. The rearrangement uses TRBV5-1 and TRBJ2-7; 11 positions agree with TRBD2. Germline V lookup: CDR1 SGHRS, CDR2 YFSETQ. The CDR3 is made up of 16 amino acids. Trimming removed 0 bases from V and 7 bases from J; junction bases left unmatched: 9. The DNA for the CDR3 is TGCGCCAGCAGCTTGGTTGCTAGCGGGGGGTCAGGGGAGCAGTACTTC. Amino acids: CASSLVASGGSGEQYF.

This sequence joins TRBV5-1 and TRBJ2-5; tentatively, D is TRBD1 (6 bases). The CDR3 spans 15 residues. V was pared by 0 bases and J by 5 bases, with 14 bases between. Germline values: CDR1 SGHRS, CDR2 YFSETQ. CDR3 loop: CASSLGGWGHETQYF. Written as DNA, the CDR3 is TGCGCCAGCAGCTTGGGGGGTTGGGGGCACGAGACCCAGTACTTC.

J is TRBJ1-2 and V is TRBV25-1; unclear D gene. Per germline, CDR1 MGHDK and CDR2 SYGVNS. V shed 7 bases and J shed 3 bases, with 15 bases lying between them. This CDR3 region has 14 residues. The DNA of the CDR3 is TGTGCCAGCACCCCGGATGGGCAGTACTATGGCTACACCTTC. This sequence encodes CASTPDGQYYGYTF.

This sequence joins TRBV7-2 and TRBJ2-5; 9 positions agree with TRBD2. V was clipped by 5 bases and J by 2 bases; unmatched bases: 9. CDR1 and CDR2 (germline): SGHTA, FQGNSA. The CDR3 length is 16 residues. CDR3 amino acids: CASSPYAGGQQETQYF. CDR3 nucleotides: TGTGCCAGCAGCCCTTACGCGGGGGGGCAACAAGAGACCCAGTACTTC. Supplemented by reference TRBV7-2 and TRBJ2-5, the full variable domain reads GAGVSQSPSNKVTEKGKDVELRCDPISGHTALYWYRQSLGQGLEFLIYFQGNSAPDKSGLPSDRFSAERTGGSVSTLTIQRTQQEDSAVYLCASSPYAGGQQETQYFGPGTRLLVL.

The gene calls are TRBV2 and TRBJ2-7; 9 bases map to TRBD1. Trimming at V came to 8 bases and at J to 12 bases, leaving 11 bases not matched to a gene. CDR3 size: 12 residues. Germline V CDR1 and CDR2: SNHLY, FYNNEI. This CDR3 reads CASRGTGYRGYF. CDR3 DNA: TGTGCCAGCCGCGGGACAGGGTACAGGGGGTACTTC.

The chain is built from TRBV7-8 and TRBJ1-5; D is possibly TRBD1 (5 bases). The CDR3 is 15 residues long. Trimming left V 3 bases short and J 6 bases short, with 15 bases between. The germline CDR1 and CDR2 sequences are SGHVS and FQNEAQ. The CDR3 nucleotides are TGTGCCAGCAGCTTGTACGGGCAGGGCACTCAGCCCCAGCATTTT. It encodes CASSLYGQGTQPQHF.

This clone was picked up a small number of times. J is TRBJ1-1 and V is TRBV30, with 8 bases identical to TRBD1. CDR1 and CDR2 from the germline V gene are GTSNPN and SVGIG (reference sequence). The CDR3 sequence is 12 residues long. Trimming took 7 bases from V and 7 from J; bases not matched to a gene: 8. CDR3 sequence: CAFTSGGFEAFF. For the CDR3, the DNA is TGTGCCTTTACTTCAGGGGGCTTTGAAGCTTTCTTT.

The gene calls are TRBV7-9 and TRBJ1-2, with D perhaps TRBD1 (6 bases). V was shortened by 5 bases and J by 1 base, with 14 bases between the two germline ends. The CDR3 totals 15 residues. Germline CDR1 reads SEHNR; CDR2 reads FQNEAQ (reference sequence). As DNA, the CDR3 is TGTGCCAGCAGCACTACAGGGAATTTTAACTATGGCTACACCTTC. It specifies CASSTTGNFNYGYTF.

This rearrangement joins TRBV11-2 to TRBJ2-3, with 8 bases lining up with TRBD2. The V gene's germline CDR1 is SGHAT and CDR2 FQNNGV. The trim removed 4 bases at V and 4 bases at J, leaving 4 bases unmatched. The CDR3 spans 14 residues. CDR3 protein: CASSWAGGADTQYF. DNA of the CDR3: TGTGCCAGCAGCTGGGCGGGGGGTGCAGATACGCAGTATTTT.

The DNA for the CDR3 is TGTGCCAGCAGCCCGACTGGACTAGCGGGGGGGAATAATGAGCAGTTCTTC. Translation gives CASSPTGLAGGNNEQFF. The gene calls are TRBV7-3 and TRBJ2-1; 15 positions agree with TRBD2. The CDR3 sequence is 17 residues long. V was pared by 5 bases and J by 7 bases, with 9 bases of the junction left unmatched. The germline V gene encodes CDR1 SGHTA and CDR2 FQGTGA.

CDR3 loop: CASSARGLANTGELFF. CDR3 coding DNA: TGTGCCAGCAGTGCAAGGGGACTAGCGAACACCGGGGAGCTGTTTTTT. The chain joins TRBV6-1 to TRBJ2-2, with 8 nucleotides matching TRBD2. This CDR3 spans 16 amino acids. Germline V lookup: CDR1 MNHNS, CDR2 SASEGT. V was clipped by 4 bases and J by 0 bases; unmatched bases: 4.

The chain uses TRBV27 and TRBJ1-3; unclear D gene. The CDR3 sequence is 15 residues long. Germline CDR1 MNHEY, CDR2 SMNVEV (reference sequence). V was trimmed by 3 bases and J by 2 bases, leaving 11 bases between them. The CDR3 loop is CASSLRGAAGNTIYF. The CDR3, as DNA: TGTGCCAGCAGTTTGCGGGGTGCGGCTGGAAACACCATATATTTT.

By share of the sample, this clone is medium-sized (0.01 to 0.1%). J is TRBJ1-1 and V is TRBV5-4; D gene unclear. Germline CDR1 and CDR2: SGHNT and YYREEE (reference sequence). This CDR3 region has 13 residues. V lost 3 bases, J lost 0 bases, and 6 bases lay in between. The CDR3 DNA reads as TGTGCCAGCAGCTATGAGGTGAACACTGAAGCTTTCTTT. As protein: CASSYEVNTEAFF.

The chain links TRBV5-6 to TRBJ1-3, with TRBD1 matching 7 bases. With V trimmed by 2 bases and J by 4 bases, 3 bases remained unmatched. CDR1 is SGHDT, CDR2 YYEEEE, per germline. CDR3 length: 14 amino acids. CDR3: CASSFGTAGNTIYF. The CDR3 DNA sequence: TGTGCCAGCAGCTTCGGGACAGCCGGAAACACCATATATTTT.

In regard to this clone: Distinct nucleotide sequences in the sample also encode this CDR3. The chain uses TRBV7-9 and TRBJ2-7; the D gene is possibly TRBD1 (7 bases). The germline gives CDR1 SEHNR, CDR2 FQNEAQ (reference sequence). The CDR3 extends over 14 amino acids. The V end lost 5 bases, the J end lost 3 bases, and 14 bases lay between the germline ends. Written as DNA, the CDR3 is TGTGCCAGCAGCCTCGGGCAGGGGGGCTACGAGCAGTACTTC. Protein: CASSLGQGGYEQYF.

There are a few counts of this clone. J is TRBJ1-2 and V is TRBV5-1, with TRBD1 matching over 8 bases. J lost 3 bases, V lost 4 bases, and 5 bases had no gene match. Germline values: CDR1 SGHRS, CDR2 YFSETQ. This CDR3 has 14 residues. CDR3 residues: CASSMSTGDYGYTF. CDR3 DNA: TGCGCCAGCAGCATGTCGACAGGGGACTATGGCTACACCTTC.